Below, one T cell receptor (beta chain) is given with its context. The target antigen is unknown. The sample comes from a study of T cell responses to AZD1222 COVID-19 vaccine. The study's findings and limits: As reported, nearly half of all spike-specific TCRs target variant regions that are unmutated. White British people made up most donors, females outnumbered males, and clonal diversity was possibly underestimated.

CDR1 and CDR2 (germline): MGHRA, YSYEKL. The CDR3 is 14 residues long. Trimming pared 0 bases from V and 10 bases from J, leaving 15 bases between. The method was immunoSEQ multiplex PCR; TCRdb's version includes in-frame clones alone and lacks a portion of them. The sample comprises roughly 190,000 clones, around nine tenths of which are singletons, and around 3.6% rests with the top ten. The gene calls are TRBV4-1 and TRBJ1-1; D unclear. Sequenced here: peripheral blood, sampled 28 days after the second dose of the MenACWY control vaccine. The TCR sequence derives from an adult who received the MenACWY meningococcal vaccine as a control. CDR3 nucleotide sequence: TGCGCCAGCAGCCAAGAGCCCACCGAAGTCGCAGCTTTCTTT. The encoded protein is CASSQEPTEVAAFF.